The rows below give T cell receptor beta chains drawn from one sample of a study of blood T cell repertoires in COVID-19. The method was immunoSEQ multiplex PCR; TCRdb's version includes in-frame clones alone and lacks a portion of them. The data show 35,000 to 40,000 clones, approximately 91% seen once. What was sequenced was peripheral blood. The receptors stem from a man aged 60 to 75 with active COVID-19. CDR3s include the opening cysteine and the closing phenylalanine or tryptophan. Fields, in order: clone size, V gene, J gene, CDR3 protein. Not all rows give a size; the values are once, few, many and, for expanded clones, a class.

-	TRBV6-2/TRBV6-3	TRBJ1-5	CASSRQSSNQPQHF
once	TRBV6-2/TRBV6-3	TRBJ2-7	CASSPHYEQYF
-	TRBV19	TRBJ1-5	CASSPAGGGNQPQHF
-	TRBV9	TRBJ2-7	CASSAGRERGYEQYF
-	TRBV7-9	TRBJ2-2	CASSGAGDHTGELFF
once	TRBV30	TRBJ2-2	CAWKGGPGELFF
-	TRBV11-2	TRBJ2-4	CASRPIAGEYIQYF
-	TRBV9	TRBJ1-2	CASSPDRGHYGYTF
few	TRBV9	TRBJ2-3	CASSQAGDTQYF
-	TRBV2	TRBJ2-3	CASEGVGGTDTQYF
-	TRBV6-4	TRBJ2-6	CASREGTPSHSGANVLTF
-	TRBV5-5	TRBJ1-2	CASSLAIVGTTGGYTF
-	TRBV5-4	TRBJ2-5	CASSLAESRQETQYF
-	TRBV2	TRBJ2-7	CASSRQGIEQYF
once	TRBV7-8	TRBJ2-7	CASSVSQGGGHEQYF
-	TRBV6-5	TRBJ2-2	CASSLGVTGELFF
-	TRBV27	TRBJ2-7	CASSPTGGIYEQYF
-	TRBV24-1	TRBJ2-3	CATSEKGLAGSTDTQYF
-	TRBV18	TRBJ1-4	CASSPRATNEKLFF
-	TRBV5-1	TRBJ2-7	CASSPSTEGVEQYF
once	TRBV9	TRBJ1-1	CASKRSALGDTEAFF
-	TRBV10-3	TRBJ2-7	CAISESLQGAFEQYF
-	TRBV6-5	TRBJ2-7	CASSRQSSYEQYF
-	TRBV3-1/TRBV3-2	TRBJ2-3	CASGRADTQYF
-	TRBV4-1	TRBJ1-6	CASAGGRSYNSPLHF
-	TRBV7-2	TRBJ2-3	CASSPGLAGVDTQYF
-	TRBV24-1	TRBJ2-7	CATSDPKDSSYEQYF
-	TRBV7-2	TRBJ2-7	CASSFTLLAGGSEQYF